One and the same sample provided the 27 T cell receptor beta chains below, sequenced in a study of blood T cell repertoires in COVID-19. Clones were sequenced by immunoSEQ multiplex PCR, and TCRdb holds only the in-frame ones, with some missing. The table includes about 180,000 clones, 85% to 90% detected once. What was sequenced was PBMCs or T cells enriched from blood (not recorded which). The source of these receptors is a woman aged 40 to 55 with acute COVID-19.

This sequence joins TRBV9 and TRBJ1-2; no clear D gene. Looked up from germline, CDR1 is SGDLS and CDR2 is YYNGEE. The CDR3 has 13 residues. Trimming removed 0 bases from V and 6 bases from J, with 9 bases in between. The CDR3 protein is CASSVGWGDGYTF. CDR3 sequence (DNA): TGTGCCAGCAGCGTAGGTTGGGGAGATGGCTACACCTTC. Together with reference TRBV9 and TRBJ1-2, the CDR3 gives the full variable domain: DSGVTQTPKHLITATGQRVTLRCSPRSGDLSVYWYQQSLDQGLQFLIQYYNGEERAKGNILERFSAQQFPDLHSELNLSSLELGDSALYFCASSVGWGDGYTFGSGTRLTVV.

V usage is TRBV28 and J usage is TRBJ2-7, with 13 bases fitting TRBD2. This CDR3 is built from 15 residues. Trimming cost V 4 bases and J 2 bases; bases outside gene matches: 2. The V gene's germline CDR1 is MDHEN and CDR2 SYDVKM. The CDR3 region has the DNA TGTGCCAGCAGTTCTACTAGCGGGGGGGCCTACGAGCAGTACTTC. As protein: CASSSTSGGAYEQYF.

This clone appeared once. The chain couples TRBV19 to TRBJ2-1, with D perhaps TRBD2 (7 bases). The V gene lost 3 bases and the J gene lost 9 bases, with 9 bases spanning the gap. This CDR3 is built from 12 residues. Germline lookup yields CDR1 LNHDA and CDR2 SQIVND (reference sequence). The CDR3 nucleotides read TGTGCCAGTAGTATTGGGGGGGCTGAGCAGTTCTTC. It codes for CASSIGGAEQFF.

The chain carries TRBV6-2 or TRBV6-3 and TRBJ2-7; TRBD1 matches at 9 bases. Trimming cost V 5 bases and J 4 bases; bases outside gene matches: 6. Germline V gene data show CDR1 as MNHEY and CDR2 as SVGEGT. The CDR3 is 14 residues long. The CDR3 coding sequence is TGTGCCAGCAGTCGGGACAGGGACAAGTACGAGCAGTACTTC. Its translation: CASSRDRDKYEQYF.

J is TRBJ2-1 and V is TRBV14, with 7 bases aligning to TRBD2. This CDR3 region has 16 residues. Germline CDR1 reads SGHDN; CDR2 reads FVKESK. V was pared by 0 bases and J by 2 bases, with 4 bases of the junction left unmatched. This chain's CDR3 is CASSQDTGRTYNEQFF. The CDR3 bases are TGTGCCAGCAGCCAAGATACCGGGAGGACCTACAATGAGCAGTTCTTC.

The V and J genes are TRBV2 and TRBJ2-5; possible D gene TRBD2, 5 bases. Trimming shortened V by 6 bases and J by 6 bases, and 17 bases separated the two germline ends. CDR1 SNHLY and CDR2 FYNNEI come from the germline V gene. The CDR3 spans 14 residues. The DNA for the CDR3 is TGTGCCAGCAGGGGTTATAACCCGGGAAAGACCCAGTACTTC. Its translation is CASRGYNPGKTQYF.

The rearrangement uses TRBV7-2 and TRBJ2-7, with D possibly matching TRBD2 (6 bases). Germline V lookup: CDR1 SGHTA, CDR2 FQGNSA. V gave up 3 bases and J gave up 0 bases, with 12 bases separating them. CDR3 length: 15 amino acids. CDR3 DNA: TGTGCCAGCAGCTTTTTTACGGGAGCCTCCTACGAGCAGTACTTC. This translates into CASSFFTGASYEQYF.

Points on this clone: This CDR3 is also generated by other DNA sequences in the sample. In nucleotides, the CDR3 is TGTGCCAGCAGTTTAGGGCTAGCGGGAGAGCAGTACTTC. Residues: CASSLGLAGEQYF. The chain combines TRBV28 with TRBJ2-7, with TRBD2 identical over 9 bases. Losses at the gene ends were 2 bases for V and 7 bases for J; bases not matched to a gene: 3. The germline V gene encodes CDR1 MDHEN and CDR2 SYDVKM. The CDR3 runs to 13 residues. The full variable domain, rest sourced from reference TRBV28 and TRBJ2-7, is DVKVTQSSRYLVKRTGEKVFLECVQDMDHENMFWYRQDPGLGLRLIYFSYDVKMKEKGDIPEGYSVSREKKERFSLILESASTNQTSMYLCASSLGLAGEQYFGPGTRLTVT.

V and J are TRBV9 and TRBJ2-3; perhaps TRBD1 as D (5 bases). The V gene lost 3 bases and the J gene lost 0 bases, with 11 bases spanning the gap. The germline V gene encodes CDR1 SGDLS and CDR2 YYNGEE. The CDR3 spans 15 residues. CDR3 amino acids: CASSDPDKSTDTQYF. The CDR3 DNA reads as TGTGCCAGCAGCGATCCGGACAAGAGCACAGATACGCAGTATTTT.

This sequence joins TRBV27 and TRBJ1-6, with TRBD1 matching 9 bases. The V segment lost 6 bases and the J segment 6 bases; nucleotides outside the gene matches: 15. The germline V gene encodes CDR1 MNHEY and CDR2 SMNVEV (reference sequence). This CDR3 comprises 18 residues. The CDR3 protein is CASSPFHRGRRTNSPLHF. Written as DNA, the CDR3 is TGTGCCAGCAGCCCCTTCCACAGGGGGCGAAGAACTAATTCACCCCTCCACTTT.

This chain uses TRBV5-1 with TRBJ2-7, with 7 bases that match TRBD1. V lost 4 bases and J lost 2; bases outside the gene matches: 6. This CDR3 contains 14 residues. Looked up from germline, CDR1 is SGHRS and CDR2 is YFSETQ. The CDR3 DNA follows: TGCGCCAGCAGCCCACGACAGGGCCCCTACGAGCAGTACTTC. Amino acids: CASSPRQGPYEQYF.

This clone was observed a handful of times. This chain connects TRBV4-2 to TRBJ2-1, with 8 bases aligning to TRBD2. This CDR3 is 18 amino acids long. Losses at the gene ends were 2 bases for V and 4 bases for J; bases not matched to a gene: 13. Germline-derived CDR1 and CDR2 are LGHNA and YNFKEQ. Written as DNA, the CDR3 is TGTGCCAGCAGCCAAAGAGAGAATCGGGCTAGCGGGTACAATGAGCAGTTCTTC. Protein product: CASSQRENRASGYNEQFF.

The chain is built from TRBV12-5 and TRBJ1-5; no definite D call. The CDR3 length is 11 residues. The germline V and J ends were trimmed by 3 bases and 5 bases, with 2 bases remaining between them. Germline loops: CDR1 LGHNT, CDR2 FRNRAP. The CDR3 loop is CASGFDQPQHF. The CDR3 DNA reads TGTGCTAGTGGTTTCGATCAGCCCCAGCATTTT.

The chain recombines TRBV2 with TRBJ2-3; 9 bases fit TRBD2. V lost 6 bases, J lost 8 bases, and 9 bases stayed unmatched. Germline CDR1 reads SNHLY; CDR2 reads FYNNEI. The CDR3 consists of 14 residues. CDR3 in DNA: TGTGCCAGCAGAGAGGCGGGAGGGCCAGGTACGCAGTATTTT. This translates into CASREAGGPGTQYF.

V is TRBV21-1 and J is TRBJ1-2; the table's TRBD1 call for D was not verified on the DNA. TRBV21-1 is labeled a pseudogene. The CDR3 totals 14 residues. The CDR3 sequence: CASSNDRENYGYTF. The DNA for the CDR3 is TGTGCCAGCAGCAACGACAGGGAAAACTATGGCTACACCTTC.

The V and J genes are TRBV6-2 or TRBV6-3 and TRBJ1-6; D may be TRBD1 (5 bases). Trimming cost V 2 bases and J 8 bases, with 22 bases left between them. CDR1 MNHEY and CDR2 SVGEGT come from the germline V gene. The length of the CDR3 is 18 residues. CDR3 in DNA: TGTGCCAGCAGTTACCCCGACAGTCGTGGATTTGGGCATTCACCCCTCCACTTT. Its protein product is CASSYPDSRGFGHSPLHF.

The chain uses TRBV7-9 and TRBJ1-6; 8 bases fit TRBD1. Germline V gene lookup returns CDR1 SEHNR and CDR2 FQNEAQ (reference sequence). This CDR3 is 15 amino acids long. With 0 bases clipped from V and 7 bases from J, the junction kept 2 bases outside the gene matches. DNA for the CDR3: TGTGCCAGCAGCTTAGCACCAGGGGGCAATTCACCCCTCCACTTT. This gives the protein CASSLAPGGNSPLHF. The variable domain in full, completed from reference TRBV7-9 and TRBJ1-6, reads DTGVSQNPRHKITKRGQNVTFRCDPISEHNRLYWYRQTLGQGPEFLTYFQNEAQLEKSRLLSDRFSAERPKGSFSTLEIQRTEQGDSAMYLCASSLAPGGNSPLHFGNGTRLTVT.

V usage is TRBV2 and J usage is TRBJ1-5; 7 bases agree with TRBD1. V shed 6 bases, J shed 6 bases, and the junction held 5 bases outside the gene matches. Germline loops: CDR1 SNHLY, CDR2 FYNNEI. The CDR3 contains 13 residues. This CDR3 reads CASRATGAQPQHF. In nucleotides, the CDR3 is TGTGCCAGCAGGGCAACAGGGGCTCAGCCCCAGCATTTT.

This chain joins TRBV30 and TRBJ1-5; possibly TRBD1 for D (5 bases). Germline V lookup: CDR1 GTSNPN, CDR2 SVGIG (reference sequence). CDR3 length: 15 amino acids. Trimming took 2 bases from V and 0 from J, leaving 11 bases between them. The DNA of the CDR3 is TGTGCCTGGAGTCTTGGGGCGCTTAGCAATCAGCCCCAGCATTTT. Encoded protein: CAWSLGALSNQPQHF.

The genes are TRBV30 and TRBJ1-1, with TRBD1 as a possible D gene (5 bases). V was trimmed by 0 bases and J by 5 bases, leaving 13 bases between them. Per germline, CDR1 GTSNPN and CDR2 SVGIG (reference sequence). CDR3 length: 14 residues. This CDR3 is CAWSVLQGRTEAFF. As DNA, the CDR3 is TGTGCCTGGAGTGTTCTGCAGGGAAGGACTGAAGCTTTCTTT. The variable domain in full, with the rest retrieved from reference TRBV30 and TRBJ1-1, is SQTIHQWPATLVQPVGSPLSLECTVEGTSNPNLYWYRQAAGRGLQLLFYSVGIGQISSEVPQNLSASRPQDRQFILSSKKLLLSDSGFYLCAWSVLQGRTEAFFGQGTRLTVV.

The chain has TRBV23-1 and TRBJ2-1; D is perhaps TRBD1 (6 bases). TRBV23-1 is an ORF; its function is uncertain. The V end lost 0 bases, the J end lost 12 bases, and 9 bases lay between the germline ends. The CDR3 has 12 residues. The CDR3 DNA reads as TGCGCCAGCAGTCAATCGTTAGGGGGGCAGTTCTTC. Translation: CASSQSLGGQFF.

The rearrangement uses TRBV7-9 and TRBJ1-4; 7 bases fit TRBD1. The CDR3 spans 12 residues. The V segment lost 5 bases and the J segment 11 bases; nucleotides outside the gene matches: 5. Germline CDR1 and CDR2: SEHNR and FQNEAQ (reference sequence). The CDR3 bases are TGTGCCAGCAGCCTGCTGACAGGGAAACTGTTTTTT. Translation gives CASSLLTGKLFF.

DNA for the CDR3: TGTGCCAGCAGCTTACGGGCTAGCGGGAGTACAGAGACCCAGTACTTC. Its translation is CASSLRASGSTETQYF. The chain is built from TRBV11-3 and TRBJ2-5; 10 bases line up with TRBD2. The germline V gene encodes CDR1 SGHNT and CDR2 YENEEA. Losses at the gene ends were 2 bases for V and 4 bases for J; bases not matched to a gene: 7. CDR3 length: 16 residues.

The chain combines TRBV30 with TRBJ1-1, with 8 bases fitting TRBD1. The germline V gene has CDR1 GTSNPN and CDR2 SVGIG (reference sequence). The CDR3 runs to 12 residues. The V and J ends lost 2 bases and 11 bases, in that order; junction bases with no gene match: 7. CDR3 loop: CAWSQTGEEAFF. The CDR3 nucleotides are TGTGCCTGGAGTCAGACAGGGGAAGAGGCTTTCTTT.

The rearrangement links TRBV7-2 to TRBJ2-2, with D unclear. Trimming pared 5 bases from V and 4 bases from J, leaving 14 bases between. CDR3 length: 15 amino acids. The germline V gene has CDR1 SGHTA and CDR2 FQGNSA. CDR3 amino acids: CASSPLQSGTGELFF. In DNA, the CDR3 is TGTGCCAGCAGCCCTCTACAGAGTGGCACCGGGGAGCTGTTTTTT.

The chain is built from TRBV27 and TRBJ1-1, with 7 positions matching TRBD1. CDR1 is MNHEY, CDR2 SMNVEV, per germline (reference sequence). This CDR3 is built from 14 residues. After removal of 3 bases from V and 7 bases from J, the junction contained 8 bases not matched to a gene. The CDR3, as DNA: TGTGCCAGCAGTTTGCTGGGACAGACCAATGAAGCTTTCTTT. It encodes CASSLLGQTNEAFF.

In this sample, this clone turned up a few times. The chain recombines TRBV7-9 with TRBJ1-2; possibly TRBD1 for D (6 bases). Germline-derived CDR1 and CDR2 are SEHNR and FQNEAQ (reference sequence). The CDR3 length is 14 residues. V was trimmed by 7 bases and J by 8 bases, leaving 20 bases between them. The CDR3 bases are TGTGCCAGCAACGCGCAGGGGAGTAGAGGGGGCTACACCTTC. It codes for CASNAQGSRGGYTF.